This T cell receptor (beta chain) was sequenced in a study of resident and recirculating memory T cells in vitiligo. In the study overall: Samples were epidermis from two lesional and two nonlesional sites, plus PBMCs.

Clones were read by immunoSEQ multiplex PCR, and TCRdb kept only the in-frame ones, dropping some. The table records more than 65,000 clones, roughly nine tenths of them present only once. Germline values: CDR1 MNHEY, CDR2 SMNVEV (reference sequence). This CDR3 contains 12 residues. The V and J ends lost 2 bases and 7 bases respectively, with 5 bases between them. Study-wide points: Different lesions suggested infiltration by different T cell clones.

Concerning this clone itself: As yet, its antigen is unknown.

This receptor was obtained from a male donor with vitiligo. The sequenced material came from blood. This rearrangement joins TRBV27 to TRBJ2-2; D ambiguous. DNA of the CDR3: TGTGCCAGCAGTTTAGTAGTCGGGGAGCTGTTTTTT. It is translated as CASSLVVGELFF.